This TCR beta chain was captured in a study of response to subunit inactivated influenza vaccine (dated by TCRdb to 2016 to 2019). About the full investigation: Deep quantitative T cell receptor repertoire profiling was used in the study to track responses to a trivalent subunit inactivated influenza vaccine. The paper's findings and limits, for the study overall: The authors proposed that each seasonal influenza vaccination may bring in only a limited number of new T cells.

The library came from RT-PCR. TCRdb shows the sequencer as Illumina HiSeq 2500. TCRdb reanalyzed the raw reads on its own, using fastp at Q25 for trimming and MiXCR for clone calling, and kept in-frame beta chains. For every CDR3 protein sequence, its rows merge into one entry that carries the most common genes and DNA. The sample profile shows around 540,000 distinct CDR3 sequences; 12% of them were found once. 9.5% to 13% of the sample rests with the top ten. At the junction V is shortened by 0 bases and J by 10 bases; bases outside the gene matches: 9. The germline V gene provides CDR1 SGDLS and CDR2 YYNGEE. The CDR3 holds 14 amino acids from the cysteine to the phenylalanine. Only the CDR3 region is kept as DNA, spanning 42 bases read in frame from base 1. In the case of this clonotype: No antigen is known for it. The sample holds no much larger clone one base away, and base qualities are not on file.

The chain couples TRBV9 to TRBJ2-7, with 8 bases matching TRBD2. Sequenced here: PBMCs from blood, sampled on the day of vaccination. This TCR was sampled from a man in his forties or fifties who received an inactivated influenza vaccine. Donor details come from another sample of the same person, matched by shared clones. The nucleotide sequence reads TGTGCCAGCAGCGTAGAGGGGACGGGAGGGGTTCAGTACTTC. This is translated as CASSVEGTGGVQYF. This CDR3, with the reference TRBV9 and TRBJ2-7 proteins standing in past its ends, gives the full variable domain DSGVTQTPKHLITATGQRVTLRCSPRSGDLSVYWYQQSLDQGLQFLIQYYNGEERAKGNILERFSAQQFPDLHSELNLSSLELGDSALYFCASSVEGTGGVQYFGPGTRLTVT.